This T cell receptor beta chain was captured by sequencing in a study of OX40 agonist ivuxolimab in advanced cancers. Study-level background: Melanoma, hepatocellular carcinoma, head and neck or renal cell cancer occurred in dose-escalation patients. The group had a mean age of about 60 years, ranged from about 23 to 85, and was 80% to 90% male.

Autoimmune disease history or systemic immunosuppression barred patients. From germline, CDR1 is KGHSH and CDR2 LQKENI. V lost 3 bases to trimming and J lost 4 bases; unmatched junction nucleotides: 4. This CDR3 is built from 15 residues. This clone was seen just once. Profiling relied on immunoSEQ multiplex PCR, and the TCRdb table lists in-frame clones only, not all of them. The sample lists around 78,000 clones, 75% to 90% occurring once. The sequence derives from an adult with an advanced solid tumor such as melanoma, head and neck, liver or kidney cancer. The source was CD4+ or CD8+ T cells sorted from blood, collected in a trial of the OX40 agonist ivuxolimab. The chain is built from TRBV18 and TRBJ2-5, with 11 nucleotides matching TRBD2. The CDR3 coding sequence is TGTGCCAGCTCACCTAACCTAGCGGGGGGAGAGACCCAGTACTTC. Protein: CASSPNLAGGETQYF.